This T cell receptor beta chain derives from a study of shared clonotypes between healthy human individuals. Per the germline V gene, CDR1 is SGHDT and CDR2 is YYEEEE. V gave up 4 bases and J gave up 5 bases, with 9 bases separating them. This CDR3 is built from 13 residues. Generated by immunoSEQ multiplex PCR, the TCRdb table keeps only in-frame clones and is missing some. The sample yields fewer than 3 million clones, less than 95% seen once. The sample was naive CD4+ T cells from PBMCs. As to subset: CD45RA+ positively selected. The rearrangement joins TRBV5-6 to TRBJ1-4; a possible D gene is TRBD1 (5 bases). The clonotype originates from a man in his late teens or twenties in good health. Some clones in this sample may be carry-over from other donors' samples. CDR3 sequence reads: CASSGGINEKLFF. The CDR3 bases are TGTGCCAGCAGCGGGGGGATAAATGAAAAACTGTTTTTT.